In this sample, the clone carrying this T cell receptor beta chain turned up a few times. This sample stems from a study of beta chain features in type 1 diabetes. The isolated RNA, all of it, was reverse transcribed, so expressed TCRB transcripts were what got sequenced. Here immunoSEQ multiplex PCR was the method, and the copy in TCRdb shows in-frame clones only, minus some. Seen here are a few hundred thousand clones, about 14% observed once, and the top ten hold under 0.02%. A single heparinised blood sample, averaging around 0.11 L, was obtained per donor. By way of CD45RO/CCR7/CD25/CD127/CD95/CD27, the CD4+ regulatory, stem cell-like memory, central memory and naive cells were sorted. This TCR derives from a woman in her late teens or twenties in good health. The source material was naive CD4+ T cells from blood.

This CDR3 reads CASSSGQGYNEQFF. The CDR3 coding sequence is TGTGCCAGCAGTTCTGGACAGGGATACAATGAGCAGTTCTTC. The V gene is TRBV27, the J gene TRBJ2-1; 8 positions agree with TRBD1. This CDR3 has 14 residues. V shed 4 bases and J 4 bases; nucleotides not matched to a gene: 3. Germline V gene sequence: CDR1 MNHEY, CDR2 SMNVEV (reference sequence).